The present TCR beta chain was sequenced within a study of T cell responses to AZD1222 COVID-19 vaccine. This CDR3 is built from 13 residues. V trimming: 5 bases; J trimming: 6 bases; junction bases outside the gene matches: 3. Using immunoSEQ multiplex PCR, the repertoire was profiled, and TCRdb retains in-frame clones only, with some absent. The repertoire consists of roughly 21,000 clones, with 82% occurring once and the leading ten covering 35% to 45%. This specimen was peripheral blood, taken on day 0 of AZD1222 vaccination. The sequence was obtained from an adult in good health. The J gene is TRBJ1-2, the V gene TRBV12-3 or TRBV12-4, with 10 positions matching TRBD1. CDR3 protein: CASSRGTGDGYTF. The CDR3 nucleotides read TGTGCCAGCAGTCGCGGGACAGGGGATGGCTACACCTTC.